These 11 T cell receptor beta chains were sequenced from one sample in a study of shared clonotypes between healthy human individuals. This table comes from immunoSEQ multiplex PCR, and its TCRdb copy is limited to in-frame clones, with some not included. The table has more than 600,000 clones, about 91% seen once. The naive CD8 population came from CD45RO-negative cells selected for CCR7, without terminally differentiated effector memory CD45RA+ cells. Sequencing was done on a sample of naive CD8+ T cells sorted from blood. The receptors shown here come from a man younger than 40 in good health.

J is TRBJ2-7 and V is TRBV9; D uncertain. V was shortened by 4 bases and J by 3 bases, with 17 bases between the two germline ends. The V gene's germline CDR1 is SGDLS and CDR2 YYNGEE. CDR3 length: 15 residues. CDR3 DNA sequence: TGTGCCAGCAGCCCGAGTGGTGTCCCGCACTACGAGCAGTACTTC. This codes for CASSPSGVPHYEQYF.

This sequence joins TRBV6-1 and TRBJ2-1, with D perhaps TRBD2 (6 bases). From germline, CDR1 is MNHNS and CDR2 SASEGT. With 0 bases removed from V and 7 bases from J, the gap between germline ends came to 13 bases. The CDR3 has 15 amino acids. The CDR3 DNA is TGTGCCAGCAGTGAAGCCCCTGATGGGGGGAATGAGCAGTTCTTC. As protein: CASSEAPDGGNEQFF.

The CDR3 DNA sequence: TGCGCCAGCAGCCAAGTCTCGGACAGCTCCTACGAGCAGTACTTC. Amino acid sequence: CASSQVSDSSYEQYF. V and J are TRBV4-1 and TRBJ2-7, with D tentatively TRBD1 (6 bases). The V gene's germline CDR1 is MGHRA and CDR2 YSYEKL. V gave up 1 base and J gave up 0 bases, with 10 bases separating them. CDR3 size: 15 residues.

CDR3 protein: CASSYSPDRDQPQHF. The CDR3 coding sequence is TGTGCCAGCAGTTACTCGCCCGACAGGGATCAGCCCCAGCATTTT. The chain has TRBV6-5 and TRBJ1-5; 7 bases line up with TRBD1. The trim removed 0 bases at V and 5 bases at J, leaving 4 bases unmatched. Germline V gives CDR1 MNHEY, CDR2 SVGAGI. This CDR3 spans 15 amino acids.

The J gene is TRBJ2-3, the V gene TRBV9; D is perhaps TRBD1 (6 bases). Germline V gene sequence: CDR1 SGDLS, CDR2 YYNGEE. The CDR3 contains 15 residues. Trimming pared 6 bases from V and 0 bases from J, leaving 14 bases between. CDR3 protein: CASTLGHLSTDTQYF. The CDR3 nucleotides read TGTGCCAGCACTCTGGGACATCTCAGCACAGATACGCAGTATTTT.

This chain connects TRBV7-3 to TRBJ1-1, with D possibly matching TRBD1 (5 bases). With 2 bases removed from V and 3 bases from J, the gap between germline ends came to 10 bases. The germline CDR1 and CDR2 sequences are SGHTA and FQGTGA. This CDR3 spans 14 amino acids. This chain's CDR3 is CASSLGQGYTEAFF. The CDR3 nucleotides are TGTGCCAGCAGCTTAGGACAAGGGTACACTGAAGCTTTCTTT.

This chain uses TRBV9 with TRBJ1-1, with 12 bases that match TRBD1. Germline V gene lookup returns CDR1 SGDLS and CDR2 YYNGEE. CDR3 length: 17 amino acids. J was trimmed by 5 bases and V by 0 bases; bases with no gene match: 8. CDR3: CASSVAPGQGARTEAFF. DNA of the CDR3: TGTGCCAGCAGCGTAGCGCCGGGACAGGGGGCAAGAACTGAAGCTTTCTTT.

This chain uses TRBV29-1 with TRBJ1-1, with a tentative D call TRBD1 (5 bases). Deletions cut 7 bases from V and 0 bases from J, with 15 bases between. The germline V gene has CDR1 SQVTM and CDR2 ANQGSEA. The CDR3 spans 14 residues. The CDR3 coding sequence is TGCAGCGGTAACCCGGGACCCCTGAACACTGAAGCTTTCTTT. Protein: CSGNPGPLNTEAFF.

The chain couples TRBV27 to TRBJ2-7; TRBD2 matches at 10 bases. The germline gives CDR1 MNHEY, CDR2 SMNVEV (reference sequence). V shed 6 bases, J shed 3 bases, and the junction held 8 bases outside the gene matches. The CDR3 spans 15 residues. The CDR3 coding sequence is TGTGCCAGCAGGGTCGCAGCGGGAGGGCACTACGAGCAGTACTTC. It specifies CASRVAAGGHYEQYF.

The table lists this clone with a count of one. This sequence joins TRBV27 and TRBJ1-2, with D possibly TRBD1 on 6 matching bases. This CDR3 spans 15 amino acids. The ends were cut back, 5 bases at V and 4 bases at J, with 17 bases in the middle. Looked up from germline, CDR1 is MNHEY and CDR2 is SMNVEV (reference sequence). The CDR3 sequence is CASSPEGGPFYGYTF. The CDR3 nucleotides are TGTGCCAGCAGTCCGGAGGGGGGCCCCTTCTATGGCTACACCTTC.

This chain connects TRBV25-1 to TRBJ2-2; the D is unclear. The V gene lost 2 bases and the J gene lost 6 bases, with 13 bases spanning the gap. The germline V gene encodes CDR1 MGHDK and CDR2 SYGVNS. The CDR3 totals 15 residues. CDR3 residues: CASSEIGNPPGELFF. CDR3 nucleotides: TGTGCCAGCAGTGAAATAGGGAACCCACCCGGGGAGCTGTTTTTT.